Listed below are T cell receptor beta chains from one sample, sequenced in a study of shared clonotypes between healthy human individuals. Data came from immunoSEQ multiplex PCR; TCRdb stores just in-frame clones and leaves some out. The sample shows 2 million to 2.5 million clones, around 92% of them seen only once. Input material: naive CD4+ T cells from PBMCs. The receptors stem from a man between 18 and 35 years old in good health. Some clones in this sample may be carry-over from other donors' samples. The CDR3 runs from the conserved cysteine through the conserved F or W. Each record gives: clone size, J gene, V gene, D gene, CDR3 DNA, CDR3 protein. D genes are given only for firm matches. Size is omitted from some rows. Given values are once, few, many or a class for expanded clones.

NA | TRBJ1-2 | TRBV20-1 | NA | TGCAGTGCCGACCCCGGGTATGGCTACACCTTC | CSADPGYGYTF
NA | TRBJ2-7 | TRBV7-9 | NA | TGTGCCAGCAGCTTAGATGGCGGGAAGCGCCACGAGCAGTACTTC | CASSLDGGKRHEQYF
NA | TRBJ2-7 | TRBV30 | TRBD1 | TGTGCCTGGGAACAGGGGCACAGCTACGAGCAGTACTTC | CAWEQGHSYEQYF
NA | TRBJ2-3 | TRBV9 | NA | TGTGCCAGCAGCGACAGCCAGCCCATAACAGATACGCAGTATTTT | CASSDSQPITDTQYF
NA | TRBJ1-2 | TRBV18 | NA | TGTGCCAGCTCACCGTCGGTCCAGGGGACCAACTATGGCTACACCTTC | CASSPSVQGTNYGYTF
NA | TRBJ2-2 | TRBV28 | NA | TGTGCCAGCAGGCCCGCGGGTTTGAACACCGGGGAGCTGTTTTTT | CASRPAGLNTGELFF
NA | TRBJ2-7 | TRBV2 | NA | TGTGCCAGCATGGAGGGGCCAGGCGAGCAGTACTTC | CASMEGPGEQYF
once | TRBJ2-7 | TRBV15 | TRBD2 | TGTGCCACCAGTAAAGGAGGGCTAGCGGGAGGCAGCGAGCAGTACTTC | CATSKGGLAGGSEQYF
NA | TRBJ2-3 | TRBV29-1 | NA | TGCAGCGTCCAAGGGGTCGGTACTAGCACAGATACGCAGTATTTT | CSVQGVGTSTDTQYF
NA | TRBJ1-5 | TRBV19 | NA | TGTGCCACCACCGGGACATCGGATCAGCCCCAGCATTTT | CATTGTSDQPQHF
few | TRBJ2-1 | TRBV2 | NA | TGTGCCAGCAGTTACGACAATGAGCAGTTCTTC | CASSYDNEQFF
NA | TRBJ1-4 | TRBV5-1 | NA | TGCGCCAGCAGCTTGGAGTGGGGGTTTAATGAAAAACTGTTTTTT | CASSLEWGFNEKLFF
NA | TRBJ2-5 | TRBV28 | TRBD1 | TGTGCCAGCAGTCTACAGGGGGCAGAGACCCAGTACTTC | CASSLQGAETQYF
NA | TRBJ2-1 | TRBV5-1 | TRBD2 | TGCGCCAGCAGCTTGTTGGTAGCGGGAGACTCCTACAATGAGCAGTTCTTC | CASSLLVAGDSYNEQFF
NA | TRBJ1-2 | TRBV28 | NA | TGTGCCAGCGGGACTGGAGGCTATGGCTACACCTTC | CASGTGGYGYTF
few | TRBJ2-5 | TRBV7-2 | TRBD2 | TGTGCCAGCAGCTTAGGACTAGCGGGAGAGACCCAGTACTTC | CASSLGLAGETQYF
NA | TRBJ1-1 | TRBV2 | NA | TGTGCCAGCAGTGTGACTGAAGCTTTCTTT | CASSVTEAFF
NA | TRBJ2-7 | TRBV7-3 | TRBD2 | TGTGCCAGCAGCTTAGTCTCGGGGGGCGAGCAGTACTTC | CASSLVSGGEQYF
NA | TRBJ2-3 | TRBV6-5 | NA | TGTGCCAGCAGTTACTCCCCGGGGCAAGGGGATACGCAGTATTTT | CASSYSPGQGDTQYF
NA | TRBJ2-1 | TRBV10-3 | NA | TGTGCCATCAGTGCGAACAATGAGCAGTTCTTC | CAISANNEQFF
NA | TRBJ2-1 | TRBV7-2 | NA | TGTGCCAGCAGACACCCCAGCTCCTACAATGAGCAGTTCTTC | CASRHPSSYNEQFF
NA | TRBJ2-7 | TRBV6-6 | NA | TGTGCCAGCAAAAACCGGGCTAGCGACAGCTCCTACGAGCAGTACTTC | CASKNRASDSSYEQYF
NA | TRBJ2-1 | TRBV4-2 | TRBD2 | TGTGCCAGCAGCCAGACCGGGACTAGCCACCTTAAATCGTTTATTGAGCAGTTCTTC | CASSQTGTSHLKSFIEQFF
NA | TRBJ2-1 | TRBV12-5 | TRBD2 | TGTGCTAGTGGTTTTACGGGAGGGTACAATGAGCAGTTCTTC | CASGFTGGYNEQFF
NA | TRBJ1-2 | TRBV10-3 | NA | TGTGCCATCAGTGAGTCGAGGTGGGATGATGGCTACACCTTC | CAISESRWDDGYTF
NA | TRBJ1-5 | TRBV7-7 | TRBD1 | TGTGCCAGCAGCTTAGTAGTGGGACAGGGGGTCAATCAGCCCCAGCATTTT | CASSLVVGQGVNQPQHF
NA | TRBJ2-7 | TRBV7-3 | TRBD2 | TGTGCCAGCAGCTTAACGGGCGGGAGTAGCAACGAGCAGTACTTC | CASSLTGGSSNEQYF
NA | TRBJ1-2 | TRBV6-5 | TRBD1 | TGTGCCAGCAGTTCTCGGACAGGGAAAAAGGATGGCTACACCTTC | CASSSRTGKKDGYTF
NA | TRBJ1-2 | TRBV5-1 | TRBD1 | TGCGCCAGCAGCCAAGGACAGGGGAGCGGGGGCGGCTACACCTTC | CASSQGQGSGGGYTF
NA | TRBJ1-2 | TRBV7-9 | NA | TGTGCCAGCAGCCTACAGGGCGGAGGCGGCTACACCTTC | CASSLQGGGGYTF
once | TRBJ2-7 | TRBV10-3 | TRBD2 | TGTGCCATCAGTGAGTCGGTGGGGGGGAGCTCCTACGAGCAGTACTTC | CAISESVGGSSYEQYF
NA | TRBJ1-1 | TRBV9 | NA | TGTGCCAGCAGCGTAGCGGTCAATCAGAACACTGAAGCTTTCTTT | CASSVAVNQNTEAFF
NA | TRBJ1-2 | TRBV5-1 | TRBD1 | TGCGCCAGCAGCTGGACAGGGGCCTATGGCTACACCTTC | CASSWTGAYGYTF
NA | TRBJ2-3 | TRBV18 | NA | TGTGCCAGCTCACCACCAACAGGCGGCACAGATACGCAGTATTTT | CASSPPTGGTDTQYF
NA | TRBJ2-1 | TRBV6-1 | NA | TGTGCCAGCAGGGACAACATCGCGTACAATGAGCAGTTCTTC | CASRDNIAYNEQFF
NA | TRBJ2-5 | TRBV5-1 | TRBD1 | TGCGCCAGCAGCTTGATGGGACAGGGGCCCCAAGAGACCCAGTACTTC | CASSLMGQGPQETQYF
NA | TRBJ2-7 | TRBV5-5 | TRBD2 | TGTGCCAGCAGCCATACTGCGGGGAGGGCCTACGAGCAGTACTTC | CASSHTAGRAYEQYF
NA | TRBJ2-5 | TRBV7-8 | TRBD2 | TGTGCCAGCAGCTTCCCGAGGGGGACTAGCGCCCTCGAGACCCAGTACTTC | CASSFPRGTSALETQYF
NA | TRBJ2-2 | TRBV9 | TRBD1 | TGTGCCAGCAGCGTTCAGGGGGCGAACACCGGGGAGCTGTTTTTT | CASSVQGANTGELFF
NA | TRBJ1-5 | TRBV7-2 | NA | TGTGCCAGCAGCTTACGGAGGGGCAGCCAGCCCCAGCATTTT | CASSLRRGSQPQHF
NA | TRBJ2-5 | TRBV21-1 | NA | TGTGCCAGCAGCAAATTTGCGAGGGACTCACTTAGAAGAGAGACCCAGTACTTC | CASSKFARDSLRRETQYF
once | TRBJ1-3 | TRBV19 | NA | TGTGCCACCCCAGATCGCTCTGGAAACACCATATATTTT | CATPDRSGNTIYF
NA | TRBJ1-2 | TRBV6-5 | TRBD1 | TGTGCCAGCAGTTCATCCTGGGACAGGGGCTATGGCTACACCTTC | CASSSSWDRGYGYTF
NA | TRBJ2-5 | TRBV5-1 | TRBD2 | TGCGCCAGCAGCTCCGCGCGGGAGGGCCTAGAGACCCAGTACTTC | CASSSAREGLETQYF
NA | TRBJ1-5 | TRBV4-1 | TRBD1 | TGCGCCAGCAGCCAAGATCAGGGGGCGAGGGGCAATCAGCCCCAGCATTTT | CASSQDQGARGNQPQHF
NA | TRBJ2-3 | TRBV6-5 | NA | TGTGCCAGCAGTTCCCTGGGGGGTACGCAGTATTTT | CASSSLGGTQYF
NA | TRBJ1-2 | TRBV6-1 | NA | TGTGCCAGCAGTGATTTTAGAAGGGGGTACTATGGCTACACCTTC | CASSDFRRGYYGYTF
NA | TRBJ1-5 | TRBV28 | TRBD1 | TGTGCCAGCAGATTTTCGAGACAGGGGGTCAATCAGCCCCAGCATTTT | CASRFSRQGVNQPQHF
NA | TRBJ2-7 | TRBV5-1 | TRBD2 | TGCGCCAGCAGCCGGGGCGTCGGGGGGACGTACGAGCAGTACTTC | CASSRGVGGTYEQYF
NA | TRBJ2-5 | TRBV5-1 | NA | TGCGCCAGCAGCTTGCAACGCAGACAAGAGACCCAGTACTTC | CASSLQRRQETQYF
NA | TRBJ1-1 | TRBV4-2 | TRBD1 | TGTGCCAGCAGCCGTGGGACAGGGGGCACGAACACTGAAGCTTTCTTT | CASSRGTGGTNTEAFF
NA | TRBJ2-7 | TRBV5-1 | TRBD2 | TGCGCCAGCAGCACGGGGACTAGCGGATACGAGCAGTACTTC | CASSTGTSGYEQYF